The sequence of this TCR beta chain was determined in a study of cytomegalovirus exposure and HLA in healthy donors. Study-wide findings and caveats: In a later analysis, productive TCRs from donors in an Asian-associated ancestry cluster reportedly carried fewer N-insertions than the cohort mean. In a later analysis, TCR beta V- and J-gene trimming showed a link to a missense DCLRE1C variant. About 90% or about 30% of the time was how often most TCR beta V segments were productive, according to an earlier analysis.

The PCR contained 60 Vbeta and 13 Jbeta primers. Method: immunoSEQ multiplex PCR; TCRdb's copy keeps in-frame clones and lacks some. The table counts 40,000 to 45,000 clones; approximately 1.8% lies in the top ten. From germline, CDR1 is SNHLY and CDR2 FYNNEI. V dropped 6 bases and J dropped 2 bases, with 17 bases sitting between them. The length of the CDR3 is 15 residues. For this clone: Its matching antigen is unknown.

The gene calls are TRBV2 and TRBJ2-7; D is ambiguous. The receptor's source is a woman between 25 and 40 years old in good health and CMV-seronegative. Sequencing was performed on PBMCs. The CDR3 nucleotides read TGTGCCAGCAGCGATCAGAGGTACTTCCCCTACGAGCAGTACTTC. It encodes CASSDQRYFPYEQYF.